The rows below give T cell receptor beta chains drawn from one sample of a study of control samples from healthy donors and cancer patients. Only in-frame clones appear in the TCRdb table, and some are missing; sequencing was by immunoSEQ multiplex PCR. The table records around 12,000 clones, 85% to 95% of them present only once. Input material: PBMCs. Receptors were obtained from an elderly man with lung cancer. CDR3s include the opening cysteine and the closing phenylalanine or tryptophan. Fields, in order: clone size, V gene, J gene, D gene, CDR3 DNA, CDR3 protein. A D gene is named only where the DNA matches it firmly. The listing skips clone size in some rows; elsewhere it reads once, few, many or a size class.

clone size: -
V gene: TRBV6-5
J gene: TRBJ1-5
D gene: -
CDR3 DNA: TGTGCCAGCAGAGCTCCGACAGGCAATCAGCCCCAGCATTTT
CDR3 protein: CASRAPTGNQPQHF

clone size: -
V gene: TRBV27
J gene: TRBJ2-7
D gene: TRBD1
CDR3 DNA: TGTGCCAGCAAGTTCAGGGGGCACGAGCAGTACTTC
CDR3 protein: CASKFRGHEQYF

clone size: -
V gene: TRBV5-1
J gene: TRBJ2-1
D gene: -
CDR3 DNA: TGCGCCAGCCGCAACTTCAATGAGCAGTTCTTC
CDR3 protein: CASRNFNEQFF

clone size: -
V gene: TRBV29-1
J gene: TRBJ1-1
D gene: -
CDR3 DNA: TGCAGCGGGATCACAGGGATTAACACTGAAGCTTTCTTT
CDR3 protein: CSGITGINTEAFF

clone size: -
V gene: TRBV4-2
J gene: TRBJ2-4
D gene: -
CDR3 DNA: TGTGCCAGCAGCCAAGATCTAGGTCAGCGACCCCAAAACATTCAGTACTTC
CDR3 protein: CASSQDLGQRPQNIQYF

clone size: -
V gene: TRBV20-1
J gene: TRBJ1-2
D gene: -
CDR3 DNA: TGCAGTGCCAGACCCCCCTATGGCTACACCTTC
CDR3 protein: CSARPPYGYTF

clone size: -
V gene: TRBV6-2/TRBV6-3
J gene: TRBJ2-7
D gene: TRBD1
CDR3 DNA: TGTGCCAGCAGTTACAAGGTCCCCGGGACAGGGTCCTACGAGCAGTACTTC
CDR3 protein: CASSYKVPGTGSYEQYF

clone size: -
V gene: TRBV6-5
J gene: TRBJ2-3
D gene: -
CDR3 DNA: TGTGCCAGCCAGAACGGCGGGGGCACAGATACGCAGTATTTT
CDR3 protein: CASQNGGGTDTQYF

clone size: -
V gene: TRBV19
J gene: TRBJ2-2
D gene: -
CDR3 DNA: TGTGCCAGTAGATCACCCCTTTGGGAGACAGCCTTCACCGGGGAGCTGTTTTTT
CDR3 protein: CASRSPLWETAFTGELFF

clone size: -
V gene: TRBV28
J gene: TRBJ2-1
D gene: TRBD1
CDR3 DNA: TGTGCCAGCACTACAGGACAGGGGGCAGATGAGCAGTTCTTC
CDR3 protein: CASTTGQGADEQFF

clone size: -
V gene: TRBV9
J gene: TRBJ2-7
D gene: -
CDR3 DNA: TGTGCCAGCAGCGTAGGGCTCCTCCCCTACGAGCAGTACTTC
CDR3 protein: CASSVGLLPYEQYF

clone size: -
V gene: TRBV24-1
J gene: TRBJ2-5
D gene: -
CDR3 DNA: TGTGCCACCAGTGATGGGGCCCCCCAAGAGACCCAGTACTTC
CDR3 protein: CATSDGAPQETQYF

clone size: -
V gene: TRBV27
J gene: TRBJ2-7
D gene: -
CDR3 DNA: TGTGCCAGCAGTTTATCGGGAGGTGGGGGCTCCTACGAGCAGTACTTC
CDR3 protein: CASSLSGGGGSYEQYF

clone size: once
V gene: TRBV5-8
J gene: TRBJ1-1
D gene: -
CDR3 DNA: TGTGCCAGCAGCCCCTCAATGAACACTGAAGCTTTCTTT
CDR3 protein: CASSPSMNTEAFF

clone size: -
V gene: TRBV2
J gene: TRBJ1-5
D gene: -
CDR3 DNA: TGTGCCAGCTCCTCCCCGAATCAGCCCCAGCATTTT
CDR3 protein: CASSSPNQPQHF

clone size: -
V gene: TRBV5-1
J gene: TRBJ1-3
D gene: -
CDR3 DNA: TGCGCCAGCAGCCGGGGACCTCGGTACACCATATATTTT
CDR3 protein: CASSRGPRYTIYF

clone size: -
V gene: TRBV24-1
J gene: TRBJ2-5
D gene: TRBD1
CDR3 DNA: TGTGCCACCAGTGCCCTCGGGACAGAAGAGACCCAGTACTTC
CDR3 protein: CATSALGTEETQYF

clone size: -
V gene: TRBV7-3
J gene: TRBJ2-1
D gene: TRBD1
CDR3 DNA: TGTGCCAGCAGCGTAAATACAGGGGGCGGATATATTGGGAATGAGCAGTTCTTC
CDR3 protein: CASSVNTGGGYIGNEQFF

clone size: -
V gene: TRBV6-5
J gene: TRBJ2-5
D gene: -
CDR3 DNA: TGTGCCAGCGTGGGTTTTCAGTCGCAAGAGACCCAGTACTTC
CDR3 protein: CASVGFQSQETQYF

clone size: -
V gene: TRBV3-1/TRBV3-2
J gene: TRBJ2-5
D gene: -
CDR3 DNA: TGTGCCAGCAGCCTAGGAAGGGGCCAAGAGACCCAGTACTTC
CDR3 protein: CASSLGRGQETQYF

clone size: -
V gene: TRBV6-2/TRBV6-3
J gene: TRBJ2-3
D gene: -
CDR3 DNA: TGTGCCAGCACCCCAGGAGACTACAGCACAGATACGCAGTATTTT
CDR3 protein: CASTPGDYSTDTQYF

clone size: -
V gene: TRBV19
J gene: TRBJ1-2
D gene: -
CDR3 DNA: TGTGCCAGCAGGGCGAATCTTAACTATGGCTACACCTTC
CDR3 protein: CASRANLNYGYTF

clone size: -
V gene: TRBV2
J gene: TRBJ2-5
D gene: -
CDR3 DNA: TGTGCCGGATCGAACGGGGCCCTCCAAGAGACCCAGTACTTC
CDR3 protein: CAGSNGALQETQYF

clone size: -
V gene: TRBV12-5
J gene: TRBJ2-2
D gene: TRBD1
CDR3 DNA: TGTGCTAGTGCCCCAACCGGGACAGAAAGAACCGGGGAGCTGTTTTTT
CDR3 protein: CASAPTGTERTGELFF